The clone carrying this T cell receptor (beta chain) appeared a few times. CDR1 is SGHRS and CDR2 is YFSETQ in the germline V gene. V lost 0 bases and J lost 5, with 12 bases in between. The CDR3 is 14 amino acids. This specimen comes from a study of blood T cell repertoires in COVID-19. Study context: Whether acute or convalescent, the COVID-19 samples came from the United States, Italy and Spain. Sources were T cells, B-cell-depleted T cells, or PBMCs; the material itself was cDNA or gDNA.

Measured with immunoSEQ multiplex PCR; TCRdb has only the in-frame clones, and not every one. This table holds 55,000 to 60,000 clones, about 84% found once. The sequence was collected from a man between 35 and 55 years old with active COVID-19. The J gene is TRBJ2-7, the V gene TRBV5-1, with D perhaps TRBD1 (5 bases). The sequencing input was peripheral blood. In nucleotides, the CDR3 is TGCGCCAGCAGCTTGGCCAGGGAATTTGACGAGCAGTACTTC. Translation: CASSLAREFDEQYF. The entire variable domain, with the rest obtained from reference TRBV5-1 and TRBJ2-7, is as follows: KAGVTQTPRYLIKTRGQQVTLSCSPISGHRSVSWYQQTPGQGLQFLFEYFSETQRNKGNFPGRFSGRQFSNSRSEMNVSTLELGDSALYLCASSLAREFDEQYFGPGTRLTVT.